This TCR beta chain was identified in a study of regulatory T cells in long-lasting Graves disease. Whole-study findings and limits: Possibly, too few samples lowered accuracy. There was favoring of TRBV28, TRBJ1-2 and TRBJ2-5 in persistent disease. A greater number of public clonotypes (approximately 2,500) was shared by persistent patients than by new patients (over 900).

Losses at the gene ends were 1 base for V and 6 bases for J; bases not matched to a gene: 5. This CDR3 spans 16 amino acids. In germline, CDR1 is MNHNS, CDR2 SASEGT. As for time point: persistent/refractory GD, antithyroid drugs over 5 years with positive TRAb. Making the TCR library involved RNA that had been extracted from PBMCs. In its sample, this clonotype was seen many times. As yet, its antigen is unknown. Both iRepertoire HTBI primers and Arm-PCR of CDR3 regions were used to build the TCR beta libraries. From the multiplex PCR reads, TCRdb called clonotypes with MiXCR, one entry per CDR3 protein. The table has about 400,000 distinct CDR3 sequences, less than 25% seen once.

The sequencing here drew on peripheral blood mononuclear cells (PBMCs), taken when the disease was refractory, from a patient treated with antithyroid drugs. The sequence derives from a female donor with Graves disease. The gene calls are TRBV6-1 and TRBJ1-6, with 8 bases aligning to TRBD1. The CDR3 bases are TGTGCCAGCAGTGAAGTGGGGACAGGTCTTAATTCACCCCTCCACTTT. Its translation: CASSEVGTGLNSPLHF.